This TCR beta chain was found in a study of control samples from healthy donors and cancer patients. Germline V gene sequence: CDR1 ENHRY, CDR2 SYGVKD. This CDR3 comprises 13 residues. J gave up 15 bases and V 6 bases, and 12 bases lay outside the gene matches. Assay used: immunoSEQ multiplex PCR; TCRdb lists only in-frame clones, some missing. The sample includes about 270,000 clones, over 75% of them seen just once. V usage is TRBV10-3 and J usage is TRBJ2-1; the match to TRBD2 covers 9 bases. This clonotype was sampled from a woman aged 55-69 years with lung cancer. The sequenced sample consisted of PBMCs. CDR3 bases: TGTGCCATCAGGGGGACGACTAGCGGACTAGGGTTCTTC. The encoded protein is CAIRGTTSGLGFF.